This T cell receptor beta chain was documented in a study of shared clonotypes between healthy human individuals. Study overall: CD4 naive and CD4 memory each took three plates per donor, while CD8 naive took two and CD8 memory one. Findings of the study overall: Generation probabilities were higher for clonotypes shared across all four sorted-subset donors than for unshared ones.

The germline V gene has CDR1 MNHNS and CDR2 SASEGT. The CDR3 extends over 13 amino acids. Deletions cut 7 bases from V and 6 bases from J, with 13 bases between. An even split of each subset's genomic DNA across several immunoSEQ plates was performed. This table comes from immunoSEQ multiplex PCR, and its TCRdb copy is limited to in-frame clones, with some not included. The sample yields 1.4 million to 1.5 million clones, roughly 96% seen once. Details on this clone: Its antigen is still unknown.

Sequencing used naive CD4+ T cells sorted from blood. Described subset: CD45RA+ positively selected. This TCR was sampled from a young man in good health. V usage is TRBV6-1 and J usage is TRBJ2-1; no firm D call. This chain's CDR3 is CASTSRSGNEQFF. CDR3 sequence (DNA): TGTGCCAGCACCTCGCGGTCTGGCAATGAGCAGTTCTTC.